This is a list of T cell receptor beta chains from one sample in a study of T cells in Graves' hyperthyroidism and ophthalmopathy. TCRdb reprocessed the multiplex PCR reads with MiXCR, giving one entry per CDR3 protein. The repertoire holds nearly 600,000 distinct CDR3 sequences, with approximately 14% as singletons. The sample comprised blood. All receptors derive from a woman aged 30 to 39 with Graves' hyperthyroidism that later progressed to Graves' ophthalmopathy. CDR3s include the opening cysteine and the closing phenylalanine or tryptophan.

V,J,length,CDR3
TRBV19,TRBJ1-4,15,CASSIPRGIGEKLFF
TRBV27,TRBJ1-2,11,CASTGGHGYTF
TRBV18,TRBJ2-1,12,CASSPGTYEQFF
TRBV27,TRBJ2-7,14,CASHQAGGQYEQYF
TRBV30,TRBJ2-1,17,CAWTEGLARLPYNEQFF
TRBV12-5,TRBJ2-2,15,CASGPLAGNTGEPFF
TRBV18,TRBJ1-5,13,CASSSYRDQPQHF
TRBV12-3/TRBV12-4,TRBJ2-3,14,CASSRGVLPDTQYF
TRBV19,TRBJ1-6,16,CASTKQGSSYNSPLHF
TRBV28,TRBJ1-4,14,CASSPTGVNEKLFF
TRBV27,TRBJ1-1,15,CASSLLGQTNTEAFF
TRBV5-5,TRBJ1-4,13,CASRPPGDEKLFF
TRBV19,TRBJ2-1,15,CASNPTGTTYNEQFF
TRBV7-9,TRBJ1-1,16,CASSYYRGQMNTEAFF
TRBV9,TRBJ1-2,15,CASSADLGQYYGYTF
TRBV19,TRBJ1-5,17,CASSVLPGQGLDQPQHF
TRBV6-5,TRBJ2-7,14,CASSYRAGSYEQYF
TRBV7-8,TRBJ2-5,18,CASSLRPRVGQGQETQYF
TRBV6-1,TRBJ1-4,14,CASSEVVANEKLFF
TRBV12-3/TRBV12-4,TRBJ1-1,11,CASSDRGEAFF
TRBV5-1,TRBJ1-6,13,CASSLGTADGLHF
TRBV28,TRBJ2-7,14,CASPIDSYSYEQYF
TRBV7-9,TRBJ2-5,15,CASSLQGLTQETQYF
TRBV2,TRBJ2-3,15,CASSLDRDYTDTQYF
TRBV20-1,TRBJ2-1,12,CSASGTFNEQFF
TRBV30,TRBJ2-1,14,CAWRVRLAGNEQFF
TRBV10-3,TRBJ1-5,16,CAISDIVGRTDRPQHF
TRBV6-1,TRBJ2-2,14,CASMGAGSTGELFF
TRBV12-3/TRBV12-4,TRBJ2-3,14,CASSSWQGTDTQYF
TRBV19,TRBJ1-1,13,CASLQGWGTEAFF
TRBV3-1,TRBJ2-7,13,CASSQVVTYEQYF
TRBV20-1,TRBJ1-4,14,CSARVGGVDEKLFF
TRBV2,TRBJ1-2,16,CASARTGGANSGGYTF
TRBV28,TRBJ2-7,14,CASNLGTGYYEQYF
TRBV15,TRBJ2-7,14,CATSRDRATYEQYF